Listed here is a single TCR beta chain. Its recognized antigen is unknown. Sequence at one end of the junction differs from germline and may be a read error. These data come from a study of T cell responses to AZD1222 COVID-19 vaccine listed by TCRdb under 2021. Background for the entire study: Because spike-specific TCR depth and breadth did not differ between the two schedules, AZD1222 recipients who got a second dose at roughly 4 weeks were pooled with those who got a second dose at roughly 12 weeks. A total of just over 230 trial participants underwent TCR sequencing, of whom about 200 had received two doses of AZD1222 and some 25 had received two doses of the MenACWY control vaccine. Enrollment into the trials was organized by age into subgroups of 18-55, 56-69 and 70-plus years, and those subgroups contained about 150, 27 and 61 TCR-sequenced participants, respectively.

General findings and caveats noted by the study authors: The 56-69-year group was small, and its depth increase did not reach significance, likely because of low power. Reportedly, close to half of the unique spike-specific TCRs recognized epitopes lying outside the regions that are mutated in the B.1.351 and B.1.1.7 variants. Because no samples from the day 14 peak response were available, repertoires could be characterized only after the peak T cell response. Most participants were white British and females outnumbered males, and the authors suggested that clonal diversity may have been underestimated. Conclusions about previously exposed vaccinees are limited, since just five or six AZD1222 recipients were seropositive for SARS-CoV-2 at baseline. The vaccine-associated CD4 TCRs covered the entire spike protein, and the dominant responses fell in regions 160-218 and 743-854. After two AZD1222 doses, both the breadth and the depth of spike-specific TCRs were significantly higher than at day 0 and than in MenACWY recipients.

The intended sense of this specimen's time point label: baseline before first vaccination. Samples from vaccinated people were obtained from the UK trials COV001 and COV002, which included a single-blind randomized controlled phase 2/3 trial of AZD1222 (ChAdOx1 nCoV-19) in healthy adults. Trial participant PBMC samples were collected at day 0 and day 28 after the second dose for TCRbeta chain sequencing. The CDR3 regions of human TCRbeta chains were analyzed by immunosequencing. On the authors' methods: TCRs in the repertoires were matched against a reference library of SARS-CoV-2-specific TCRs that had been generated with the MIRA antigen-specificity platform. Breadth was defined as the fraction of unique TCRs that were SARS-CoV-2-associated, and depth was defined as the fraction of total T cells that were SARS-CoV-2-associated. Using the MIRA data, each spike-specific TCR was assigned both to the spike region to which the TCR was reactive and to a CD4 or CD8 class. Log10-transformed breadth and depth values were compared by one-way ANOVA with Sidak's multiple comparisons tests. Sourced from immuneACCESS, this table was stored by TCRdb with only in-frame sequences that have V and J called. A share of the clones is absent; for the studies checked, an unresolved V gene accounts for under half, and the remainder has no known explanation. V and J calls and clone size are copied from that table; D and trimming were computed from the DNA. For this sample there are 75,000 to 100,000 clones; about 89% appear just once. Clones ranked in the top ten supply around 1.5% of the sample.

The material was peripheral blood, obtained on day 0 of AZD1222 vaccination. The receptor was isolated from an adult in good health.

The CDR3 has the sequence CASSLDRSYEQYF. The DNA reads TGTGCCAGCAGTTTAGACAGATCCTACGAGCAGTACTTC. The V gene is TRBV7-8 and the J gene is TRBJ2-7; 5 matching bases give a weak D call of TRBD1. Sequences SGHVS (CDR1) and FQNEAQ (CDR2) are obtained from the germline V gene. Counted from cysteine to phenylalanine, this CDR3 has 13 amino acids. Only the CDR3 portion is preserved as DNA: 39 bases, with reading frame beginning at the first base.